Below are 2 T cell receptor beta chains sequenced from a single sample in a study of T-cell reconstitution after alpha-beta-depleted transplantation in children. The TCRbeta library incorporated unique molecular identifiers. TCRdb re-called the PCR reads through MiXCR, storing one row per CDR3 protein. The sample comprises approximately 340,000 distinct CDR3 sequences, about a tenth of which are singletons, and around 2.4% rests with the top ten. The sample consisted of PBMCs from the stem cell graft donor, taken from the stem cell graft. The source of these receptors is a human donor who donated a stem cell graft to a child with acute lymphoblastic leukemia.

This clonotype was found a few times. The V and J genes are TRBV5-5 and TRBJ1-2, with a possible D match to TRBD1 (5 bases). V was shortened by 1 base and J by 5 bases, with 18 bases between the two germline ends. This CDR3 has 16 residues. CDR1 and CDR2 from the germline V gene are SGHKS and YYEKEE (reference sequence). Here the CDR3 reads CASSLSEMGLGYGYTF. In DNA, the CDR3 is TGTGCCAGCAGCTTGTCCGAAATGGGACTTGGATATGGCTACACCTTC.

This chain connects TRBV19 to TRBJ2-5; D not certain. This CDR3 is 15 amino acids long. Germline V gene data show CDR1 as LNHDA and CDR2 as SQIVND (reference sequence). The V end lost 4 bases, the J end lost 4 bases, and 16 bases lay between the germline ends. CDR3 bases: TGTGCCAGTAGTACCCCTTCCGTGGGCCGAGAGACCCAGTACTTC. The encoded protein is CASSTPSVGRETQYF. The variable domain in full, with the rest retrieved from reference TRBV19 and TRBJ2-5, is DGGITQSPKYLFRKEGQNVTLSCEQNLNHDAMYWYRQDPGQGLRLIYYSQIVNDFQKGDIAEGYSVSREKKESFPLTVTSAQKNPTAFYLCASSTPSVGRETQYFGPGTRLLVL.